This TCR beta chain emerged from a study of blood T cell repertoires in COVID-19. As for the study in general: Sites across the United States, Italy and Spain contributed samples from acute and convalescent COVID-19. PBMCs, B-cell-depleted T cells, or T cells provided the cDNA or gDNA that made up the material.

In the original analysis: Nucleated cell number was recorded as an estimate derived from reference gene primer amplification. This table comes from immunoSEQ multiplex PCR, and its TCRdb copy is limited to in-frame clones, with some not included. D and trimming were read from the DNA, whereas the V and J calls and clone size are those reported in that table. The sample lists some 80,000 clones, roughly 87% occurring once. Germline V CDR1 and CDR2: KGHSH, LQKENI. Unmatched junction bases numbered 2, after V lost 3 bases and J lost 4 bases. CDR3 length: 14 amino acids. This rearrangement joins TRBV18 to TRBJ2-7; 11 nucleotides align to TRBD2. This TCR derives from a woman in her forties or fifties with active or convalescent COVID-19. Sample: peripheral blood. The CDR3 loop is CASSPGLADYEQYF. CDR3 coding DNA: TGTGCCAGCTCACCGGGACTAGCGGATTACGAGCAGTACTTC.